The 22 T cell receptor beta chains given below trace back to one sample, sequenced in a study of shared clonotypes between healthy human individuals. Method: immunoSEQ multiplex PCR; TCRdb's copy keeps in-frame clones and lacks some. The repertoire holds roughly 2.2 million clones, 93% seen once, with under 0.45% in the top ten. Sequenced: naive CD4+ T cells from PBMCs. Subset defined: CD45RA+ positively selected. The receptors stem from a man younger than 35 in good health. Some clones in this sample may be carry-over from other donors' samples.

The chain uses TRBV19 and TRBJ2-7, with a tentative D call TRBD1 (6 bases). Between the trimmed V and J ends, which lost 4 bases and 7 bases, there was a span of 17 bases. The CDR3 length is 14 residues. CDR1 and CDR2 (germline): LNHDA, SQIVND (reference sequence). The DNA of the CDR3 is TGTGCCAGTAGTAGTAGTTCAGGGGATTGGGAGCAGTACTTC. Protein sequence: CASSSSSGDWEQYF.

V is TRBV27 and J is TRBJ2-1; D is possibly TRBD1 (5 bases). This CDR3 region has 16 residues. Germline lookup yields CDR1 MNHEY and CDR2 SMNVEV (reference sequence). V was shortened by 2 bases and J by 6 bases, with 17 bases between the two germline ends. In DNA form, the CDR3 reads TGTGCCAGCAGTTTAATTGGGAACGCAGGGCGCAATGAGCAGTTCTTC. Translation gives CASSLIGNAGRNEQFF.

The chain is built from TRBV7-2 and TRBJ1-1; unclear D gene. Trimming stripped 0 bases from V and 1 base from J, with 9 bases between. Per the germline V gene, CDR1 is SGHTA and CDR2 is FQGNSA. The CDR3 consists of 15 residues. This chain's CDR3 is CASSLAGAGNTEAFF. As DNA, the CDR3 is TGTGCCAGCAGCTTAGCTGGCGCGGGGAACACTGAAGCTTTCTTT.

The chain recombines TRBV4-2 with TRBJ2-5; 14 bases are a match to TRBD2. CDR3 size: 17 residues. Germline CDR1 LGHNA, CDR2 YNFKEQ. Trimming took 5 bases from V and 4 from J; bases not matched to a gene: 9. CDR3 nucleotide sequence: TGTGCCAGCAGCAACCACCCGGGACTAGCGGGGGCAGAGACCCAGTACTTC. It codes for CASSNHPGLAGAETQYF.

The chain carries TRBV7-8 and TRBJ2-2, with 8 bases fitting TRBD2. This CDR3 is built from 16 residues. The V and J ends lost 5 bases and 7 bases, in that order; junction bases with no gene match: 12. Germline V gene sequence: CDR1 SGHVS, CDR2 FQNEAQ. The CDR3 spells CASSPGRGRNGGELFF. The CDR3 DNA reads as TGTGCCAGCAGCCCCGGGAGGGGGAGGAACGGCGGGGAGCTGTTTTTT.

This sequence joins TRBV28 and TRBJ2-5, with D uncertain. Germline V CDR1 and CDR2: MDHEN, SYDVKM. This CDR3 spans 13 amino acids. V shed 6 bases and J shed 3 bases, with 11 bases lying between them. The CDR3 DNA follows: TGTGCCAGCAGCCAGCCGCGCGAAGAGACCCAGTACTTC. Translating gives CASSQPREETQYF.

J is TRBJ2-7 and V is TRBV7-9; D uncertain. The CDR3 consists of 12 residues. Germline CDR1 is SEHNR and CDR2 is FQNEAQ (reference sequence). With 2 bases removed from V and 7 bases from J, the gap between germline ends came to 9 bases. The CDR3 DNA follows: TGTGCCAGCAGCTTATATCCCGCGGAGCAGTACTTC. Encoded protein: CASSLYPAEQYF.

V and J are TRBV7-3 and TRBJ1-1; no clear D gene. Germline values: CDR1 SGHTA, CDR2 FQGTGA. V was clipped by 5 bases and J by 4 bases, with 11 bases between them. The CDR3 consists of 13 residues. As DNA, the CDR3 is TGTGCCAGCAGCCTCTCCTTGATCACTGAAGCTTTCTTT. It specifies CASSLSLITEAFF. Drawing the rest from reference TRBV7-3 and TRBJ1-1, the complete variable domain is GAGVSQTPSNKVTEKGKYVELRCDPISGHTALYWYRQSLGQGPEFLIYFQGTGAADDSGLPNDRFFAVRPEGSVSTLKIQRTERGDSAVYLCASSLSLITEAFFGQGTRLTVV.

This chain links TRBV7-8 with TRBJ2-1, with 9 bases aligning to TRBD2. Germline V gives CDR1 SGHVS, CDR2 FQNEAQ. V dropped 0 bases and J dropped 8; count of bases not matched to a gene: 8. There are 16 residues in the CDR3. CDR3 sequence reads: CASSLAPSGNRHEQFF. CDR3 coding DNA: TGTGCCAGCAGCTTAGCGCCTAGCGGGAACCGCCATGAGCAGTTCTTC.

The CDR3 is CASSGSGGNNEKLFF. For the CDR3, the DNA is TGTGCCAGCAGCGGATCAGGGGGTAATAATGAAAAACTGTTTTTT. The chain links TRBV25-1 to TRBJ1-4; 7 bases are shared with TRBD1. J lost 4 bases, V lost 6 bases, and 8 bases had no gene match. This CDR3 has 15 amino acids. CDR1 is MGHDK, CDR2 SYGVNS, per germline.

The genes are TRBV6-6 and TRBJ1-2, with 12 bases that match TRBD1. V shed 5 bases and J 2 bases; nucleotides not matched to a gene: 3. Germline CDR1 MNHNY, CDR2 SVGAGI (reference sequence). This CDR3 has 15 residues. CDR3 sequence (DNA): TGTGCCAGCAGTGCCGGGACAGGGGGCAACTATGGCTACACCTTC. This sequence encodes CASSAGTGGNYGYTF.

A note on this clone: The same CDR3 arises from other DNA sequences in this sample as well. The rearrangement links TRBV28 to TRBJ1-5; 9 bases align to TRBD1. The CDR3 consists of 14 residues. V dropped 4 bases and J dropped 5; count of bases not matched to a gene: 3. CDR1 and CDR2 from the germline V gene are MDHEN and SYDVKM. This CDR3 is CASSSGQGYQPQHF. CDR3 DNA sequence: TGTGCCAGCAGTTCGGGACAGGGTTATCAGCCCCAGCATTTT.

The genes are TRBV6-5 and TRBJ1-1; D is unclear. This CDR3 comprises 15 residues. Per germline, CDR1 MNHEY and CDR2 SVGAGI. Trimming took 6 bases from V and 1 from J, leaving 15 bases between them. CDR3 nucleotide sequence: TGTGCCAGCAGCCCTCACGGCCCGTCGAACACTGAAGCTTTCTTT. Its protein product is CASSPHGPSNTEAFF.

A few counts support this clone. Other DNA sequences within the sample encode an identical CDR3. This chain links TRBV7-9 with TRBJ1-2, with TRBD1 identical over 9 bases. Germline V gene sequence: CDR1 SEHNR, CDR2 FQNEAQ (reference sequence). Trimming took 6 bases from V and 5 from J; bases not matched to a gene: 4. The CDR3 has 13 amino acids. The CDR3 loop is CASSGGTGYGYTF. CDR3 nucleotide sequence: TGTGCCAGCAGTGGCGGGACAGGGTATGGCTACACCTTC.

V usage is TRBV5-1 and J usage is TRBJ2-3, with TRBD2 identical over 12 bases. V lost 5 bases and J lost 2; bases outside the gene matches: 12. This CDR3 is 18 amino acids long. The germline V gene encodes CDR1 SGHRS and CDR2 YFSETQ. The chain's CDR3 is CASRRPRTSGTITDTQYF. The CDR3, as DNA: TGCGCCAGCAGAAGACCCCGGACTAGCGGGACTATCACAGATACGCAGTATTTT.

This rearrangement joins TRBV11-2 to TRBJ2-3; 8 nucleotides line up with TRBD2. The CDR3 is made up of 13 amino acids. Germline assignment: CDR1 SGHAT and CDR2 FQNNGV. J was trimmed by 15 bases and V by 5 bases; bases with no gene match: 13. For the CDR3, the DNA is TGTGCCAGCAGCGCTACGGGGATAGCGGGGAAATATTTT. Translating it yields CASSATGIAGKYF. Looking up the rest from reference TRBV11-2 and TRBJ2-3 gives the full variable domain: EAGVAQSPRYKIIEKRQSVAFWCNPISGHATLYWYQQILGQGPKLLIQFQNNGVVDDSQLPKDRFSAERLKGVDSTLKIQPAKLEDSAVYLCASSATGIAGKYFGPGTRLTVL.

This chain uses TRBV19 with TRBJ1-5, with D possibly being TRBD1 (6 bases). Germline V gives CDR1 LNHDA, CDR2 SQIVND (reference sequence). Between the trimmed V and J ends, which lost 7 bases and 4 bases, there was a span of 14 bases. The CDR3 contains 14 residues. Here the CDR3 reads CASKLARGNQPQHF. The CDR3 DNA follows: TGTGCCAGTAAACTCGCGAGGGGGAATCAGCCCCAGCATTTT.

As for this clone: Other DNA variants within this sample encode the same CDR3. The gene calls are TRBV5-1 and TRBJ1-3; D is perhaps TRBD1 (5 bases). In germline, CDR1 is SGHRS, CDR2 YFSETQ. The CDR3 sequence is 15 residues long. V was trimmed by 0 bases and J by 0 bases, leaving 7 bases between them. For the CDR3, the DNA is TGCGCCAGCAGCTTGGTCCAGGGCTCTGGAAACACCATATATTTT. Its protein product is CASSLVQGSGNTIYF.

The V call is TRBV7-8, the J call TRBJ1-1; perhaps TRBD1 as D (6 bases). Per the germline V gene, CDR1 is SGHVS and CDR2 is FQNEAQ. V was cut by 6 bases and J by 4 bases, with 18 bases left in between. This CDR3 comprises 15 residues. The chain's CDR3 is CASRLQGGGPTEAFF. The CDR3 nucleotides read TGTGCCAGCAGACTACAGGGAGGTGGGCCCACTGAAGCTTTCTTT.

The chain joins TRBV18 to TRBJ2-1, with no clear D. The V end was cut by 3 bases, the J end by 2 bases, with 11 bases between. Germline V lookup: CDR1 KGHSH, CDR2 LQKENI. This CDR3 spans 15 amino acids. The CDR3 region has the DNA TGTGCCAGCTCACCCTCTACCGCTACCTACAATGAGCAGTTCTTC. This sequence encodes CASSPSTATYNEQFF.

The chain recombines TRBV10-1 with TRBJ2-2; 8 bases are a match to TRBD1. The CDR3 covers 16 residues. Looked up from germline, CDR1 is WNHNN and CDR2 is SYGVQD (reference sequence). V dropped 2 bases and J dropped 2; count of bases not matched to a gene: 4. CDR3 residues: CASSENRGRNTGELFF. CDR3 nucleotides: TGCGCCAGCAGTGAGAACAGGGGGAGAAACACCGGGGAGCTGTTTTTT.

The chain carries TRBV7-8 and TRBJ2-7, with D possibly being TRBD1 or TRBD2 (5 bases each). The CDR3 extends over 16 amino acids. V was trimmed by 5 bases and J by 8 bases, leaving 25 bases between them. Germline CDR1 is SGHVS and CDR2 is FQNEAQ. CDR3 nucleotides: TGTGCCAGCAGCACCACTTCCGGGACGGCAAGCCCCAAGCAGTACTTC. It is translated as CASSTTSGTASPKQYF.